The 10 T cell receptor beta chains given below trace back to one sample, sequenced in a study of blood T cells in healthy people across ages. Using a J-beta primer mix together with a sample-barcoded 5' primer, a second PCR was run for roughly 6 to 11 cycles. TCRdb fed the 5' RACE reads into MiXCR, producing one record per CDR3 protein. The sample consists of 540,000 or so distinct CDR3 sequences, approximately 30% of them appearing once. The specimen sequenced was blood. All receptors derive from a woman between 65 and 79 years old in good health.

The chain joins TRBV20-1 to TRBJ2-3, with D tentatively TRBD2 (7 bases). Trimming shortened V by 6 bases and J by 2 bases, and 15 bases separated the two germline ends. The CDR3 extends over 14 amino acids. Germline CDR1 reads DFQATT; CDR2 reads SNEGSKA (reference sequence). CDR3 nucleotides: TGCAGTGCGGGAGGGGGAGATCCCACAGATACGCAGTATTTT. Protein product: CSAGGGDPTDTQYF.

This chain connects TRBV3-1 to TRBJ2-1; no reliable D call. This CDR3 has 16 residues. Per germline, CDR1 LGHDT and CDR2 YNNKEL (reference sequence). The V end lost 4 bases, the J end lost 0 bases, and 13 bases lay between the germline ends. The CDR3 DNA reads TGTGCCAGCAGCCCACGGGTCCTGAGCTCCTACAATGAGCAGTTCTTC. This codes for CASSPRVLSSYNEQFF.

The sample holds a few counts of this clonotype. The chain recombines TRBV7-3 with TRBJ2-7; D might be TRBD1 (5 bases). CDR1 and CDR2 (germline): SGHTA, FQGTGA. The V and J ends lost 5 bases and 3 bases respectively, with 14 bases between them. The CDR3 is 14 amino acids. The CDR3 sequence is CASSPQGRDYEQYF. CDR3 coding DNA: TGTGCCAGCAGCCCCCAGGGCAGGGACTACGAGCAGTACTTC.

This chain connects TRBV7-2 to TRBJ2-7, with D maybe TRBD2 (6 bases). V lost 1 base and J 0 bases, leaving 10 bases between the germline ends. The CDR3 spans 15 residues. Germline lookup yields CDR1 SGHTA and CDR2 FQGNSA. The CDR3 coding sequence is TGTGCCAGCAGCTTAGGGCAGGGAGGCTCCTACGAGCAGTACTTC. The encoded protein is CASSLGQGGSYEQYF.

This clonotype was found a few times. The chain couples TRBV5-1 to TRBJ2-5; possibly TRBD2 for D (7 bases). Trimming left V 4 bases short and J 9 bases short, with 16 bases between. Germline V gene data show CDR1 as SGHRS and CDR2 as YFSETQ. The CDR3 covers 13 residues. In DNA form, the CDR3 reads TGCGCCAGCAGCGCCCAGGACAGCGGGGCCCAGTACTTC. Amino acid sequence: CASSAQDSGAQYF.

In its sample, this clonotype was seen many times. The chain has TRBV5-1 and TRBJ2-5; D may correspond to TRBD1 or TRBD2 (6 bases each). This CDR3 spans 12 amino acids. V lost 7 bases and J 5 bases, leaving 12 bases between the germline ends. In germline, CDR1 is SGHRS, CDR2 YFSETQ. The CDR3 sequence: CASGGGDETQYF. The CDR3 DNA reads as TGCGCCAGCGGAGGGGGAGACGAGACCCAGTACTTC.

V usage is TRBV4-3 and J usage is TRBJ2-1, with a weak D call TRBD2 (6 bases). Germline CDR1 and CDR2: LGHNA and YSLEER. V lost 0 bases to trimming and J lost 12 bases, with 12 bases between them. This CDR3 has 13 amino acids. CDR3 nucleotides: TGCGCCAGCAGCCAAGATAGGGGACTGGGGCAGTTCTTC. This encodes CASSQDRGLGQFF.

This clonotype appeared a few times. The chain has TRBV11-1 and TRBJ1-1; D is unresolved. Germline values: CDR1 SGHAT, CDR2 FQDESV (reference sequence). The CDR3 totals 14 residues. V was clipped by 5 bases and J by 3 bases, with 13 bases between them. CDR3 sequence (DNA): TGTGCCAGCAGCCTCCGACCCGAGGACACTGAAGCTTTCTTT. Its translation: CASSLRPEDTEAFF.

This clonotype was picked up a small number of times. The genes are TRBV29-1 and TRBJ2-5, with 8 bases that match TRBD1. The V segment lost 6 bases and the J segment 4 bases; nucleotides outside the gene matches: 4. From germline, CDR1 is SQVTM and CDR2 ANQGSEA. This CDR3 has 12 amino acids. The CDR3 reads CSVLQGAETQYF. The DNA for the CDR3 is TGCAGCGTCCTCCAGGGGGCAGAGACCCAGTACTTC.

There are a few counts of this clonotype. The rearrangement joins TRBV4-1 to TRBJ1-1, with D unresolved. This CDR3 has 15 residues. With 1 base removed from V and 0 bases from J, the gap between germline ends came to 9 bases. Germline V gene lookup returns CDR1 MGHRA and CDR2 YSYEKL. The CDR3 DNA reads TGCGCCAGCAGCCAAGGCTCAGCCCTGAACACTGAAGCTTTCTTT. Amino acid sequence: CASSQGSALNTEAFF.